This T cell receptor beta chain appears in the sequencing data of a study of blood T cells in healthy people across ages. There are 13 residues in the CDR3. The germline CDR1 and CDR2 sequences are ENHRY and SYGVKD. A second PCR, run for 7 to 11 cycles, used a sample-barcoded 5' primer plus a J-beta primer mix. TCRdb re-analysed the 5' RACE reads in MiXCR, keeping a single row per CDR3 protein. The sample shows 750,000 to 950,000 distinct CDR3 sequences, about a quarter of them seen only once. Only a few counts were recorded for this clonotype. These same records also appear under a second study, on T cells of mothers and their children. This second study notes: From each mother came over 10 million TCR beta CDR3 reads, and from each child came 2.5 million to 3 million.

The clonotype originates from a boy between 10 and 17 years old in good health. The material sequenced was blood. The chain couples TRBV10-3 to TRBJ2-5; 13 bases map to TRBD2. With the DNA end fitting TRBJ2-1 better, the J assignment may be wrong. CDR3 sequence reads: CATGTSGDNEQFF. Written as DNA, the CDR3 is TGTGCCACCGGGACTAGCGGGGACAATGAGCAGTTCTTC.